A selection of T cell receptor beta chains follows, all from one sample in a study of response to subunit inactivated influenza vaccine. One entry per CDR3 protein, called by TCRdb with MiXCR from the RT-PCR reads. The sample has approximately 730,000 distinct CDR3 sequences, around 13% seen once. Sequencing used PBMCs from blood, obtained less than 15 days before vaccination. All receptors come from a man aged 45-60 years who received an inactivated influenza vaccine. Both conserved end residues are part of each CDR3. D genes are given only for firm matches. The size field is filled for only some rows; it gives once, few, many or a size class.

TRBJ1-2 | NA | TRBV5-1 | few | CASSPQEEGYTF | TGCGCCAGCAGTCCGCAGGAGGAGGGCTACACCTTC
TRBJ2-1 | TRBD1 | TRBV30 | NA | CAWSPGTGYSGEQFF | TGTGCCTGGAGCCCCGGGACAGGGTATTCGGGTGAGCAGTTCTTC
TRBJ2-7 | TRBD1 | TRBV27 | NA | CASSRDSYIEQYF | TGTGCCAGCAGTAGGGACAGCTACATCGAGCAGTACTTC
TRBJ2-1 | NA | TRBV3-1 | NA | CASSQLVYEQFF | TGTGCCAGCAGCCAACTTGTGTATGAGCAGTTCTTC
TRBJ2-1 | TRBD2 | TRBV6-1 | NA | CASSPNLAGDRFNEQFF | TGTGCCAGCAGCCCAAACCTAGCGGGGGACCGGTTCAATGAGCAGTTCTTC
TRBJ2-2 | NA | TRBV5-1 | NA | CASSLQGQAGELFF | TGCGCCAGCAGTTTACAGGGTCAGGCCGGGGAGCTGTTTTTT
TRBJ2-3 | NA | TRBV4-3 | NA | CASSQGLGPDTQYF | TGCGCCAGCAGCCAAGGTTTGGGTCCGGATACGCAGTATTTT
TRBJ2-1 | TRBD2 | TRBV20-1 | NA | CSARLLAGDRSYNEQFF | TGCAGTGCTAGATTACTAGCGGGAGACCGCTCCTACAATGAGCAGTTCTTC
TRBJ2-3 | NA | TRBV11-2 | NA | CASTDKGTDSQYF | TGTGCCAGCACCGATAAGGGCACAGATTCGCAGTATTTT
TRBJ1-2 | NA | TRBV7-2 | few | CASSSPPSNYGYTF | TGTGCCAGCAGCTCCCCCCCCTCGAACTATGGCTACACCTTC
TRBJ2-1 | TRBD2 | TRBV6-2/TRBV6-3 | few | CASSYSRLAEYNEQFF | TGTGCCAGCAGTTACTCACGACTAGCGGAATACAATGAGCAGTTCTTC
TRBJ1-1 | NA | TRBV29-1 | few | CSVRGLYTEAFF | TGCAGCGTTCGGGGGTTGTACACTGAAGCTTTCTTT
TRBJ2-1 | TRBD1 | TRBV5-1 | few | CASSSTGQGYNEQFF | TGCGCCAGCAGCTCTACGGGACAGGGGTACAATGAGCAGTTCTTC
TRBJ1-5 | NA | TRBV7-8 | few | CASSPYRGNQPQHF | TGTGCCAGCAGCCCTTACAGGGGCAATCAGCCCCAGCATTTT
TRBJ1-6 | NA | TRBV28 | NA | CASSFRENYNSPLHF | TGTGCCAGCAGTTTTAGGGAGAACTATAATTCACCCCTCCACTTT
TRBJ2-7 | TRBD2 | TRBV11-2 | few | CASSLSGGRYEQYF | TGTGCCAGCAGCTTGTCTGGCGGGAGGTACGAGCAGTACTTC
TRBJ2-3 | NA | TRBV2 | NA | CASSERVEGADTQYF | TGTGCCAGCAGTGAGCGGGTCGAGGGGGCAGATACGCAGTATTTT
TRBJ2-5 | NA | TRBV6-2/TRBV6-3 | NA | CASSQNRYQYF | TGTGCCAGCAGCCAGAACAGGTACCAGTACTTC
TRBJ2-4 | NA | TRBV6-2/TRBV6-3 | NA | CASRGYIQYF | TGTGCCAGCAGGGGGTACATTCAGTACTTC
TRBJ2-7 | TRBD2 | TRBV3-1 | NA | CASSLPGLGAYEQYF | TGTGCCAGCAGTCTACCGGGACTAGGAGCCTACGAGCAGTACTTC
TRBJ2-5 | NA | TRBV6-5 | NA | CASSYSWEEDETQYF | TGTGCCAGCAGTTACTCATGGGAAGAAGACGAGACCCAGTACTTC
TRBJ1-2 | NA | TRBV4-2 | few | CASSRPTGALWGYTF | TGTGCCAGCAGCCGCCCAACAGGAGCCCTTTGGGGCTACACCTTC
TRBJ2-1 | TRBD2 | TRBV7-2 | few | CASSPSGSTPVLVNEQFF | TGTGCCAGCAGCCCTAGCGGGAGTACCCCTGTTTTGGTCAATGAGCAGTTCTTC
TRBJ1-1 | NA | TRBV4-3 | NA | CASSQDVIRDTEAFF | TGCGCCAGCAGCCAAGATGTGATTAGGGACACTGAAGCTTTCTTT
TRBJ1-2 | TRBD1 | TRBV7-9 | NA | CASGTGQSGYGYTF | TGTGCCAGCGGAACGGGACAGAGTGGTTATGGCTACACCTTC
TRBJ2-1 | TRBD1 | TRBV4-2 | few | CASSQGTGVGEQFF | TGTGCCAGCAGCCAAGGGACAGGGGTGGGTGAGCAGTTCTTC
TRBJ2-3 | NA | TRBV20-1 | NA | CSVEDRIADTQYF | TGCAGTGTGGAAGACCGCATCGCAGATACGCAGTATTTT
TRBJ1-5 | NA | TRBV6-1 | NA | CASSAGFNQPQHF | TGTGCCAGCAGTGCCGGATTCAATCAGCCCCAGCATTTT
TRBJ1-1 | NA | TRBV19 | few | CASSYMKNTEAFF | TGTGCCAGTAGTTACATGAAGAACACTGAAGCTTTCTTT
TRBJ1-2 | TRBD1 | TRBV11-2 | many | CASSLNPGQVDYGYTF | TGTGCCAGCAGCTTAAACCCGGGACAGGTCGACTATGGCTACACCTTC
TRBJ1-1 | NA | TRBV6-2/TRBV6-3 | few | CASRMYTNTEAFF | TGTGCCAGCAGGATGTATACGAACACTGAAGCTTTCTTT
TRBJ1-5 | NA | TRBV5-6 | many | CASSLALRGNQPQHF | TGTGCCAGCAGCTTGGCGCTTAGGGGCAATCAGCCCCAGCATTTT
TRBJ2-3 | NA | TRBV4-2 | few | CASSQEGVGTQYF | TGTGCCAGCAGCCAAGAGGGGGTTGGTACGCAGTATTTT
TRBJ2-7 | NA | TRBV6-5 | NA | CASSSSTPGQGEQYF | TGTGCCAGCAGTTCTTCCACGCCGGGCCAGGGAGAGCAGTACTTC
TRBJ2-2 | TRBD2 | TRBV5-1 | NA | CASSLGLAGGPAGELFF | TGCGCCAGCAGCTTGGGACTAGCGGGAGGGCCGGCCGGGGAGCTGTTTTTT
TRBJ2-5 | TRBD1 | TRBV5-1 | NA | CASSFLTGTGVETQYF | TGCGCCAGCAGCTTCCTAACCGGGACAGGGGTAGAGACCCAGTACTTC
TRBJ1-5 | TRBD1 | TRBV6-1 | many | CASSTLDRAYSNQPQHF | TGTGCCAGCAGTACCTTAGACAGGGCCTATAGCAATCAGCCCCAGCATTTT
TRBJ2-5 | TRBD1 | TRBV4-1 | few | CASSQGSGTGQKTQYF | TGCGCCAGCAGCCAAGGATCCGGGACAGGGCAGAAGACCCAGTACTTC
TRBJ2-1 | TRBD2 | TRBV24-1 | NA | CATSDGLAETYNEQFF | TGTGCCACCAGTGATGGACTAGCGGAGACCTACAATGAGCAGTTCTTC
TRBJ2-4 | NA | TRBV12-3/TRBV12-4 | NA | CASSRTGELAKNIQYF | TGTGCCAGCAGCCGGACGGGTGAACTAGCCAAAAACATTCAGTACTTC
TRBJ2-7 | NA | TRBV18 | few | CASSPAPRSLNEQYF | TGTGCCAGCTCACCAGCCCCGCGAAGCCTAAACGAGCAGTACTTC
TRBJ1-5 | NA | TRBV7-2 | many | CASSSRLGDRNQPQHF | TGTGCCAGCAGCTCTCGCCTCGGGGATCGCAATCAGCCCCAGCATTTT
TRBJ2-3 | NA | TRBV4-3 | NA | CASSQDRGLPRGWDTQYF | TGCGCCAGCAGCCAAGACCGCGGGCTACCAAGGGGGTGGGATACGCAGTATTTT
TRBJ1-5 | TRBD1 | TRBV12-3/TRBV12-4 | NA | CASGPRTGVNQPQHF | TGTGCCAGCGGCCCTAGGACAGGGGTCAATCAGCCCCAGCATTTT
TRBJ2-2 | NA | TRBV7-9 | few | CASSLIGRLGTGELFF | TGTGCCAGCAGCCTAATCGGCCGGCTCGGCACCGGGGAGCTGTTTTTT
TRBJ1-1 | NA | TRBV6-1 | once | CASSDEGFRLNTEAFF | TGTGCCAGCAGTGATGAAGGGTTCAGGTTGAACACTGAAGCTTTCTTT
TRBJ2-2 | NA | TRBV29-1 | NA | CSVLRETGELFF | TGCAGCGTCCTCCGGGAGACCGGGGAGCTGTTTTTT
TRBJ2-4 | NA | TRBV28 | NA | CASSLQQMVAKNIQYF | TGTGCCAGCAGTTTACAGCAAATGGTGGCCAAAAACATTCAGTACTTC
TRBJ2-1 | NA | TRBV4-3 | NA | CASSHSSTRIGDEQFF | TGCGCCAGCAGCCACTCTTCGACTAGAATCGGCGATGAGCAGTTCTTC
TRBJ1-2 | TRBD1 | TRBV6-2/TRBV6-3 | NA | CASRTGSNYGYTF | TGTGCCAGCAGGACAGGGTCGAACTATGGCTACACCTTC
TRBJ2-2 | TRBD1 | TRBV11-3 | NA | CASSTGQGMNTGELFF | TGTGCCAGCAGCACCGGACAGGGAATGAACACCGGGGAGCTGTTTTTT
TRBJ1-6 | NA | TRBV6-5 | many | CASSSSYNSPLHF | TGTGCCAGCAGTTCCTCCTATAATTCACCCCTCCACTTT
TRBJ2-7 | NA | TRBV20-1 | NA | CSAVFSAYEQYF | TGCAGTGCCGTGTTTTCGGCCTACGAGCAGTACTTC
TRBJ2-3 | NA | TRBV12-3/TRBV12-4 | many | CASSYSARTDTQYF | TGTGCCAGCAGTTATAGTGCTCGCACAGATACGCAGTATTTT
TRBJ2-5 | NA | TRBV12-3/TRBV12-4 | many | CASSSRRGQETQYF | TGTGCCAGCAGTTCCCGTCGGGGGCAAGAGACCCAGTACTTC
TRBJ2-3 | NA | TRBV6-2/TRBV6-3 | few | CASRDRRPDTQYF | TGTGCCAGCAGGGACCGGAGGCCAGATACGCAGTATTTT
TRBJ1-3 | TRBD1 | TRBV7-2 | few | CASSWIRDRAGNTIYF | TGTGCCAGCAGCTGGATCCGGGACAGGGCTGGAAACACCATATATTTT
TRBJ2-7 | NA | TRBV5-1 | NA | CATKVDNSYEQYF | TGCGCCACCAAGGTGGACAACTCCTACGAGCAGTACTTC
TRBJ2-1 | TRBD2 | TRBV7-9 | few | CASSSTKGLAGGAEQFF | TGTGCCAGCAGCTCGACGAAAGGCCTAGCGGGAGGGGCGGAGCAGTTCTTC
TRBJ2-3 | TRBD1 | TRBV24-1 | many | CATSDSGGTDTQYF | TGTGCCACCAGTGATTCAGGGGGAACAGATACGCAGTATTTT